The 30 T cell receptor beta chains reported below all come from one sample, sequenced in a study of post-analysis software for immune sequencing data. Study results and caveats: Patients showed TRBV5-6, TRBV5-1 and TRBV20-1 among roughly 5 TRBV segments more frequent than in controls.

Carried by the TCR beta cDNA libraries were unique molecular identifiers. TCRdb passed the PCR reads through MiXCR, listing each CDR3 protein once. The sample records about 680,000 distinct CDR3 sequences, roughly three fifths being singletons. Their antigens are not known. Sample: blood. The receptors stem from a girl aged 2 to 10 with multiple sclerosis.

V and J are TRBV20-1 and TRBJ2-1; D tentatively fits TRBD1 or TRBD2 (5 bases each). V was trimmed by 5 bases and J by 9 bases, leaving 11 bases between them. This CDR3 region has 11 residues. CDR1 and CDR2 (germline): DFQATT, SNEGSKA (reference sequence). The CDR3 spells CSAEGQGEQFF. In DNA form, the CDR3 reads TGCAGTGCTGAGGGGCAGGGTGAGCAGTTCTTC.

This clonotype turned up a few times. The CDR3 loop is CASRMNRGNTDTQYF. CDR3 DNA sequence: TGTGCCAGCAGGATGAACAGGGGTAACACAGATACGCAGTATTTT. The chain carries TRBV27 and TRBJ2-3; 7 bases are shared with TRBD1. CDR1 MNHEY and CDR2 SMNVEV come from the germline V gene (reference sequence). The CDR3 contains 15 residues. The ends lost 6 bases at V and 2 bases at J; junction bases unmatched: 8.

This clonotype was counted a single time. One end of the junction fails to match germline, which may point to a read error. The gene calls are TRBV20-1 and TRBJ2-3, with a possible D match to TRBD1 (5 bases). This CDR3 has 11 amino acids. Germline CDR1 DFQATT, CDR2 SNEGSKA (reference sequence). The CDR3 DNA sequence: TGCAGTGCTAGCCTCACAGGTACGCAGTATTTT. Amino acid sequence: CSASLTGTQYF.

This clonotype occurred a few times. V is TRBV4-2 and J is TRBJ2-4; the D gene is possibly TRBD2 (6 bases). There are 17 residues in the CDR3. Trimming left V 0 bases short and J 1 base short, with 13 bases between. Looked up from germline, CDR1 is LGHNA and CDR2 is YNFKEQ. The DNA of the CDR3 is TGTGCCAGCAGCCAAGAACACCAAGGAGGGGCCAAAAACATTCAGTACTTC. It is translated as CASSQEHQGGAKNIQYF.

V gene TRBV5-5 combines with J gene TRBJ2-1; 8 nucleotides line up with TRBD1. In germline, CDR1 is SGHKS, CDR2 YYEKEE (reference sequence). The V segment lost 4 bases and the J segment 2 bases; nucleotides outside the gene matches: 14. The CDR3 sequence is 18 residues long. The CDR3 protein is CASSPRDRSPPPYNEQFF. CDR3 in DNA: TGTGCCAGCAGCCCCCGGGACAGGTCCCCCCCTCCCTACAATGAGCAGTTCTTC.

The chain combines TRBV7-2 with TRBJ2-2, with no clear D. Trimming pared 1 base from V and 4 bases from J, leaving 7 bases between. The CDR3 runs 14 residues. Germline V gene sequence: CDR1 SGHTA, CDR2 FQGNSA. CDR3 in DNA: TGTGCCAGCAGCTTAGTAGTGTTCACCGGGGAGCTGTTTTTT. Translating gives CASSLVVFTGELFF.

The gene calls are TRBV19 and TRBJ2-1; either TRBD1 or TRBD2 may fit D (5 bases each). This CDR3 is built from 15 residues. Germline assignment: CDR1 LNHDA and CDR2 SQIVND (reference sequence). Trimming left V 3 bases short and J 0 bases short, with 9 bases between. The CDR3 is CASSIGTVSYNEQFF. Here the CDR3 DNA reads TGTGCCAGTAGTATCGGGACGGTCTCCTACAATGAGCAGTTCTTC.

V gene TRBV2 combines with J gene TRBJ2-3, with unresolved D. The CDR3 extends over 16 amino acids. Trimming removed 4 bases at V and 5 bases at J, with 19 bases between. Germline assignment: CDR1 SNHLY and CDR2 FYNNEI. CDR3 sequence reads: CASSAAAFSQKDTQYF. CDR3 nucleotides: TGTGCCAGCAGTGCCGCAGCCTTCTCACAGAAAGATACGCAGTATTTT.

This clonotype has more than one count but fewer than ten. The chain has TRBV29-1 and TRBJ2-5; D possibly uses TRBD1 or TRBD2 (5 bases each). The V gene lost 3 bases and the J gene lost 4 bases, with 15 bases spanning the gap. This CDR3 has 14 residues. The germline V gene has CDR1 SQVTM and CDR2 ANQGSEA. DNA of the CDR3: TGCAGCGTTGACGGGTTGGTCGGGACAGAGACCCAGTACTTC. Its translation is CSVDGLVGTETQYF.

The chain has TRBV12-3 or TRBV12-4 and TRBJ1-2; 7 nucleotides align to TRBD1. Losses at the gene ends were 7 bases for V and 4 bases for J; bases not matched to a gene: 9. This CDR3 is built from 14 residues. DNA of the CDR3: TGTGCCAGCACCATGTCGCGGGACAGCTATGGCTACACCTTC. It translates to CASTMSRDSYGYTF.

The chain employs TRBV9 and TRBJ2-3; no firm D call. Trimming pared 1 base from V and 2 bases from J, leaving 8 bases between. The CDR3 is 14 residues long. The germline CDR1 and CDR2 sequences are SGDLS and YYNGEE. Here the CDR3 reads CASSVRSFTDTQYF. CDR3 DNA: TGTGCCAGCAGCGTAAGGTCGTTCACAGATACGCAGTATTTT.

The count of this clonotype is one. This chain uses TRBV11-1 with TRBJ2-5, with D possibly TRBD2 on 7 matching bases. Deletions cut 2 bases from V and 2 bases from J, with 12 bases between. The germline gives CDR1 SGHAT, CDR2 FQDESV (reference sequence). The CDR3 is 15 amino acids. In DNA, the CDR3 is TGTGCCAGCAGCTTAACACGGGGGGCGCAAGAGACCCAGTACTTC. Its translation is CASSLTRGAQETQYF.

This clonotype was counted between two and nine times. The chain uses TRBV7-6 and TRBJ2-5; 10 bases are shared with TRBD2. Germline assignment: CDR1 SGHVS and CDR2 FNYEAQ. The CDR3 is 15 residues long. Germline trimming cut 3 bases from V and 2 bases from J; bases unmatched to any gene: 3. CDR3 nucleotide sequence: TGTGCCAGCAGCTTGATAGCGGGGGGACAAGAGACCCAGTACTTC. Residues: CASSLIAGGQETQYF. Variable domain in full (rest from reference TRBV7-6 and TRBJ2-5): GAGVSQSPRYKVTKRGQDVALRCDPISGHVSLYWYRQALGQGPEFLTYFNYEAQQDKSGLPNDRFSAERPEGSISTLTIQRTEQRDSAMYRCASSLIAGGQETQYFGPGTRLLVL.

This clonotype occurred a few times. The CDR3 spells CATRGKGQETQYF. The CDR3 coding sequence is TGTGCCACCAGGGGGAAGGGACAAGAGACCCAGTACTTC. The chain carries TRBV15 and TRBJ2-5; D gene unclear. The germline V and J ends were trimmed by 6 bases and 2 bases, with 10 bases remaining between them. Germline CDR1 LNHNV, CDR2 YYDKDF (reference sequence). This CDR3 is 13 amino acids long. The entire variable domain, with the rest obtained from reference TRBV15 and TRBJ2-5, is as follows: DAMVIQNPRYQVTQFGKPVTLSCSQTLNHNVMYWYQQKSSQAPKLLFHYYDKDFNNEADTPDNFQSRRPNTSFCFLDIRSPGLGDTAMYLCATRGKGQETQYFGPGTRLLVL.

This chain connects TRBV7-2 to TRBJ2-2; 11 nucleotides agree with TRBD2. V trimming: 6 bases; J trimming: 9 bases; junction bases outside the gene matches: 6. This CDR3 comprises 14 residues. Germline V CDR1 and CDR2: SGHTA, FQGNSA. For the CDR3, the DNA is TGTGCCAGCAGTTTTAGCGGGGGGGCCCGGGAGCTGTTTTTT. This sequence encodes CASSFSGGARELFF. Variable domain in full (rest from reference TRBV7-2 and TRBJ2-2): GAGVSQSPSNKVTEKGKDVELRCDPISGHTALYWYRQSLGQGLEFLIYFQGNSAPDKSGLPSDRFSAERTGGSVSTLTIQRTQQEDSAVYLCASSFSGGARELFFGEGSRLTVL.

The chain joins TRBV12-3 or TRBV12-4 to TRBJ2-3; D is ambiguous. There are 12 residues in the CDR3. Trimming shortened V by 6 bases and J by 4 bases, and 8 bases separated the two germline ends. CDR3 bases: TGTGCCAGCAGGACCTATTCAGATACGCAGTATTTT. Protein sequence: CASRTYSDTQYF.

The gene calls are TRBV7-8 and TRBJ2-1; 12 nucleotides match TRBD2. The CDR3 runs to 15 residues. Trimming took 1 base from V and 14 from J; bases not matched to a gene: 9. The germline CDR1 and CDR2 sequences are SGHVS and FQNEAQ. This CDR3 reads CASSLVWSSGGAKFF. The CDR3, as DNA: TGTGCCAGCAGCTTAGTCTGGTCTAGCGGGGGGGCAAAGTTCTTC.

The CDR3, as DNA: TGCGCCAGCAGCTTGGGTCCGGGGTTCTCCTACAATGAGCAGTTCTTC. Its protein product is CASSLGPGFSYNEQFF. The chain carries TRBV5-1 and TRBJ2-1, with D possibly matching TRBD2 (5 bases). The CDR3 loop spans 16 amino acids. CDR1 and CDR2 (germline): SGHRS, YFSETQ. V was cut by 0 bases and J by 0 bases, with 10 bases left in between.

This sequence joins TRBV7-2 and TRBJ1-5; D not certain. The CDR3 length is 14 residues. Germline CDR1 reads SGHTA; CDR2 reads FQGNSA. Trimming took off 5 bases at V and 4 bases at J, with 12 bases between the two ends. The CDR3 DNA reads TGTGCCAGCAGCCCCGAAGGATTAAATCAGCCCCAGCATTTT. Protein: CASSPEGLNQPQHF.

The V and J genes are TRBV27 and TRBJ2-7; perhaps TRBD1 as D (6 bases). The germline gives CDR1 MNHEY, CDR2 SMNVEV (reference sequence). The germline V and J ends were trimmed by 3 bases and 7 bases, with 16 bases remaining between them. The CDR3 is made up of 14 amino acids. CDR3 sequence (DNA): TGTGCCAGCAGTTTGCCGGGGACACCCGCGGAGCAGTACTTC. It translates to CASSLPGTPAEQYF.

Only a few counts were recorded for this clonotype. The chain is built from TRBV5-6 and TRBJ2-5; D is unclear. The germline V gene has CDR1 SGHDT and CDR2 YYEEEE. The CDR3 consists of 13 residues. V was cut by 3 bases and J by 4 bases, with 10 bases left in between. CDR3 nucleotides: TGTGCCAGCAGCTCTTCGGTTCTAGAGACCCAGTACTTC. Translating it yields CASSSSVLETQYF.

The rearrangement joins TRBV4-2 to TRBJ2-1; D uncertain. Germline-derived CDR1 and CDR2 are LGHNA and YNFKEQ. V shed 1 base and J shed 6 bases, with 7 bases lying between them. CDR3 length equals 13 residues. Written as DNA, the CDR3 is TGTGCCAGCAGCCAAGCGGTGGGCAATGAGCAGTTCTTC. Translation gives CASSQAVGNEQFF.

This clonotype was seen a few times. This chain links TRBV4-1 with TRBJ2-1; D might be TRBD1 (5 bases). CDR1 MGHRA and CDR2 YSYEKL come from the germline V gene. CDR3 length equals 17 residues. V lost 0 bases to trimming and J lost 2 bases, with 14 bases between them. CDR3 nucleotide sequence: TGCGCCAGCAGCCAAGATCTGGTGGGGCCCCCCTACAATGAGCAGTTCTTC. It is translated as CASSQDLVGPPYNEQFF.

The V call is TRBV14, the J call TRBJ1-2, with TRBD1 matching 9 bases. V was pared by 4 bases and J by 6 bases, with 9 bases of the junction left unmatched. CDR1 is SGHDN and CDR2 is FVKESK in the germline V gene. This CDR3 comprises 15 residues. Here the CDR3 DNA reads TGTGCCAGCAGCCCGCGACAGGGGGGACGTGATGGCTACACCTTC. The encoded protein is CASSPRQGGRDGYTF.

The rearrangement joins TRBV10-3 to TRBJ2-1, with 10 bases fitting TRBD2. The ends lost 3 bases at V and 5 bases at J; junction bases unmatched: 7. The germline V gene has CDR1 ENHRY and CDR2 SYGVKD. This CDR3 spans 16 amino acids. The CDR3 reads CAISDPSGSGNNEQFF. The CDR3 nucleotides are TGTGCCATCAGTGACCCTAGCGGGAGCGGCAACAATGAGCAGTTCTTC.

The rearrangement uses TRBV20-1 and TRBJ2-5; 10 nucleotides align to TRBD1. This CDR3 contains 15 residues. V lost 5 bases, J lost 3 bases, and 9 bases stayed unmatched. CDR1 is DFQATT, CDR2 SNEGSKA, per germline (reference sequence). The CDR3 reads CSAHFAGTGEETQYF. CDR3 DNA: TGCAGTGCTCACTTCGCCGGGACAGGGGAAGAGACCCAGTACTTC.

The rearrangement joins TRBV30 to TRBJ2-1, with a tentative D call TRBD1 (5 bases). CDR3 length equals 13 residues. Trimming left V 5 bases short and J 7 bases short, with 15 bases between. Germline V gives CDR1 GTSNPN, CDR2 SVGIG (reference sequence). CDR3 DNA sequence: TGTGCCTGGGCCAGGGATTTTGAGAATGAGCAGTTCTTC. This encodes CAWARDFENEQFF.

V and J are TRBV28 and TRBJ2-5; a weak D match, TRBD1 (6 bases). The CDR3 loop spans 15 amino acids. Trimming stripped 7 bases from V and 0 bases from J, with 15 bases between. Germline CDR1 MDHEN, CDR2 SYDVKM. CDR3 in DNA: TGTGCCAGCACAGGGGCGGTTAGCAACCAAGAGACCCAGTACTTC. As protein: CASTGAVSNQETQYF.

The chain couples TRBV12-3 or TRBV12-4 to TRBJ2-1; TRBD2 matches at 8 bases. V lost 1 base to trimming and J lost 8 bases; unmatched junction nucleotides: 1. CDR3 length: 13 residues. The CDR3 sequence is CASSLGSGDEQFF. In DNA form, the CDR3 reads TGTGCCAGCAGTTTAGGTAGCGGGGATGAGCAGTTCTTC.

J is TRBJ2-3 and V is TRBV6-6; D is uncertain. The germline V gene has CDR1 MNHNY and CDR2 SVGAGI (reference sequence). The CDR3 is 14 residues long. Trimming removed 6 bases at V and 2 bases at J, with 12 bases between. Here the CDR3 DNA reads TGTGCCAGCAGCCAAGAAAGATCCACAGATACGCAGTATTTT. It codes for CASSQERSTDTQYF.